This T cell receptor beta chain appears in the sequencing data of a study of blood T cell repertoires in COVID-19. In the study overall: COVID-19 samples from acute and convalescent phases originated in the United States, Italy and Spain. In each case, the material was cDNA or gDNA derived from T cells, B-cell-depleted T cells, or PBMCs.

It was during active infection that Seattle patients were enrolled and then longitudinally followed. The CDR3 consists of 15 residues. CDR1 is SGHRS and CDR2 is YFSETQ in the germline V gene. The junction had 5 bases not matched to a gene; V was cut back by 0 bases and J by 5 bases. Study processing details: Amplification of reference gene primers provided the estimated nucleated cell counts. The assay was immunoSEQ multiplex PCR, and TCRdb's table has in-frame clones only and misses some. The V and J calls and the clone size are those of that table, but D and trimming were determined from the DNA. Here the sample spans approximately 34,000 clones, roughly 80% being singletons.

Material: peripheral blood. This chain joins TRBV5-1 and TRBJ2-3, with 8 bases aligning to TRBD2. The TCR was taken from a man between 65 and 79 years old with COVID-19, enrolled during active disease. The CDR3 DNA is TGCGCCAGCAGCTTGGAGGCGGGAGGCTTAGATACGCAGTATTTT. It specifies CASSLEAGGLDTQYF.